This TCR beta chain was sequenced in a study of shared clonotypes between healthy human individuals. On the study more broadly: Per-donor plates numbered three CD4 naive, three CD4 memory, two CD8 naive and one CD8 memory.

The ends were cut back, 1 base at V and 5 bases at J, with 8 bases in the middle. The CDR3 runs to 13 residues. The germline V gene has CDR1 SGHVS and CDR2 FQNEAQ. Regarding the study as a whole: Generation probabilities were higher for clonotypes shared across all four sorted-subset donors than for unshared ones.

At the deep level, the assay was run. The method was immunoSEQ multiplex PCR; TCRdb's version includes in-frame clones alone and lacks a portion of them. Of approximately 500,000 clones listed, 95% to 97% are singletons. Points on this clone: Its antigen is as yet unknown.

The sequencing input was naive CD4+ T cells sorted from blood. Subset described: CD45RA+ positively selected. This chain links TRBV7-8 with TRBJ2-5; the D gene is possibly TRBD2 (5 bases). This clonotype was obtained from a woman aged 30 to 39 in good health. The CDR3 here is CASSLGRRETQYF. The DNA for the CDR3 is TGTGCCAGCAGCTTAGGTCGGAGGGAGACCCAGTACTTC.